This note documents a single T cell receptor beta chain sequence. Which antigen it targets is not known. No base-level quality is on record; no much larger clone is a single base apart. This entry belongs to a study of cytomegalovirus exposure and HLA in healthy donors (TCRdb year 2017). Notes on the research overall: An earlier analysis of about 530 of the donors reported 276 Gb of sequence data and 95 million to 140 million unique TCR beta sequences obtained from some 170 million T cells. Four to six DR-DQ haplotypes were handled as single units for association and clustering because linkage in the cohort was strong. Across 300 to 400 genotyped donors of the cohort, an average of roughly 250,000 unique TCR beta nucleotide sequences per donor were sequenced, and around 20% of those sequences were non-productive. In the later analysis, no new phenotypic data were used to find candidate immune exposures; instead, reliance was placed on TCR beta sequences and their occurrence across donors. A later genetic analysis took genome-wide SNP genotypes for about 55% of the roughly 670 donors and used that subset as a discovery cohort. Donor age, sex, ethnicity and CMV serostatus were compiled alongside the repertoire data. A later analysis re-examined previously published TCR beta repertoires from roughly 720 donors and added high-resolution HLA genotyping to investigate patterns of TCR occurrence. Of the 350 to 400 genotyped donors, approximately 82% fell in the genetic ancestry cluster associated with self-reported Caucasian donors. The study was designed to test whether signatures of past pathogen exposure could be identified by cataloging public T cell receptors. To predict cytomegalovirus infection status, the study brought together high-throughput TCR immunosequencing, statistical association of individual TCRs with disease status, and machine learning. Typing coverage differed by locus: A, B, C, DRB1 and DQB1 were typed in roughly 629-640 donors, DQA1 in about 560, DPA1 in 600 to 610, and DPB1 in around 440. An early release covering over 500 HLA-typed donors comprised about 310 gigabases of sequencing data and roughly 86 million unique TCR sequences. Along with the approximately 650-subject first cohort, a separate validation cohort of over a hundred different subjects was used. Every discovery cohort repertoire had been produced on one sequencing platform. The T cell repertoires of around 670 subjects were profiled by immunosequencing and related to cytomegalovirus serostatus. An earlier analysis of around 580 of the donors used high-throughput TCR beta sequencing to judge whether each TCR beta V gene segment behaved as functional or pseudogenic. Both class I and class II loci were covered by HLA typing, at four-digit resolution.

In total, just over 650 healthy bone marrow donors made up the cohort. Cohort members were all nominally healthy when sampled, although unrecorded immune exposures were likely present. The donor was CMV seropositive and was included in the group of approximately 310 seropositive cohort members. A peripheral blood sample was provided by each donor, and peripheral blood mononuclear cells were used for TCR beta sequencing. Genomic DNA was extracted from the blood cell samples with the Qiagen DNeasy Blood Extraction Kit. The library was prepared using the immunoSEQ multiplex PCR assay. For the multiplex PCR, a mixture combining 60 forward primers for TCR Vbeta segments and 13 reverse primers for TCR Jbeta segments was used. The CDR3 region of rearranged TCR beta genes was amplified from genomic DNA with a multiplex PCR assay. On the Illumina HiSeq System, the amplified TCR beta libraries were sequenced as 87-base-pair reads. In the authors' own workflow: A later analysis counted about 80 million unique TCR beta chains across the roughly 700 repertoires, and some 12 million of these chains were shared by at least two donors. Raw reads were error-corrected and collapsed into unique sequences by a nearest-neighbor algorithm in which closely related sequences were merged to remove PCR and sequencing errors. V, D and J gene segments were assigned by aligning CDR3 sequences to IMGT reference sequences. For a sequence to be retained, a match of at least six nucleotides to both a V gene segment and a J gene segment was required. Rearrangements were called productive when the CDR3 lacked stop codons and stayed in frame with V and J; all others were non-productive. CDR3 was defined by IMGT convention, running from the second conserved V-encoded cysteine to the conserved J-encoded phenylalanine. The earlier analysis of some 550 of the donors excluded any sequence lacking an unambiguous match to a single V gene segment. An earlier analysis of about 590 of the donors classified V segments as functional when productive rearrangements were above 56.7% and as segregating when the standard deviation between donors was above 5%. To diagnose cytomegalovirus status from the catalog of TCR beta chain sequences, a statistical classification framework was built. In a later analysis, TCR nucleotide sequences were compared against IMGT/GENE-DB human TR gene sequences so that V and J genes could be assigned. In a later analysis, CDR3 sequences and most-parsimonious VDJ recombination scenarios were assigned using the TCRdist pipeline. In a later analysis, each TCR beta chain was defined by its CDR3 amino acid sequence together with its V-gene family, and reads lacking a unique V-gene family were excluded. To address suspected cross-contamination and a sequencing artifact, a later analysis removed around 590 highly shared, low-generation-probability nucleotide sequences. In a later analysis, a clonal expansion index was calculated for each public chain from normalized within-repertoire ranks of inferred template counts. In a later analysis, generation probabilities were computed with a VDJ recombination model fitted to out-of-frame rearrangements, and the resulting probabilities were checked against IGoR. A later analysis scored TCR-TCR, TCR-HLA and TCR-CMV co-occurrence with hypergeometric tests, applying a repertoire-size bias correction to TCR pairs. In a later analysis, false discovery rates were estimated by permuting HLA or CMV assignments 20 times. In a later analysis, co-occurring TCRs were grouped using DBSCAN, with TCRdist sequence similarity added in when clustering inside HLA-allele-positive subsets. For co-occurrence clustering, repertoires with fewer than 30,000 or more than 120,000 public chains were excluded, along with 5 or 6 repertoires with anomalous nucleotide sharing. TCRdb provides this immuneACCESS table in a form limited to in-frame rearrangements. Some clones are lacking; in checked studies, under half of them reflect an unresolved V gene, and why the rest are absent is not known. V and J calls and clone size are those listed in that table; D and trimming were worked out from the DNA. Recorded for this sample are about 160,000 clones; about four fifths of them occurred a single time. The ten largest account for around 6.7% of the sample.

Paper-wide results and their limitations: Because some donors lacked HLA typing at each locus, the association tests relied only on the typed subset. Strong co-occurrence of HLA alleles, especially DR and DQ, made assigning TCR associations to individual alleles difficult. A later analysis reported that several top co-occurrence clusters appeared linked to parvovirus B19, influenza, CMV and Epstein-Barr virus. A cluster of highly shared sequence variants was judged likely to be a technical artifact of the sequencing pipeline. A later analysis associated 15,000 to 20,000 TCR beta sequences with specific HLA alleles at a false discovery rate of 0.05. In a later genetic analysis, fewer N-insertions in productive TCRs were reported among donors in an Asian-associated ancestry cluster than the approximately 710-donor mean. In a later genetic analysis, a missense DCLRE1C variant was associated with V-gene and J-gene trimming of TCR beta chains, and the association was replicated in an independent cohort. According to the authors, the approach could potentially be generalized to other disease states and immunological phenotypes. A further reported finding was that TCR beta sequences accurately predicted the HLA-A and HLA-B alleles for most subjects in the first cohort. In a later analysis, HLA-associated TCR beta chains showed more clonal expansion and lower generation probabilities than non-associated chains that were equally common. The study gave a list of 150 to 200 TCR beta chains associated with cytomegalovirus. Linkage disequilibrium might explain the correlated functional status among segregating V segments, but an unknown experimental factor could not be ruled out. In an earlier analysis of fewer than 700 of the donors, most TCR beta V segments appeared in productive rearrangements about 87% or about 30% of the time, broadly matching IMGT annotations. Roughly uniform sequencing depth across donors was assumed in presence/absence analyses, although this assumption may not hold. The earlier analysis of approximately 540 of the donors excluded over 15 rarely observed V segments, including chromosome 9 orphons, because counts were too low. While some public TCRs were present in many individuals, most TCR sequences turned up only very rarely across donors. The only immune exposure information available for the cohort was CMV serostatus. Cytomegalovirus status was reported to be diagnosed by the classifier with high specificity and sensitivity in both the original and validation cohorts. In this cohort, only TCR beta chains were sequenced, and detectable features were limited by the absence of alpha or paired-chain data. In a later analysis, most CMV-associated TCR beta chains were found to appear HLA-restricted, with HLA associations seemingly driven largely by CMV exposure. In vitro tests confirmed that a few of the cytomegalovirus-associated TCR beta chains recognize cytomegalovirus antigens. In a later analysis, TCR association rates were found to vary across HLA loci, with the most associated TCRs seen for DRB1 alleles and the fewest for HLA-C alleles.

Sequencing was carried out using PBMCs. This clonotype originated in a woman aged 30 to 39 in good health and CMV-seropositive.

Here is the DNA: TGCGCCAGCAGCCAAGATGTGTCGACTAGCGGGGGGGTTAGTCGAAACATTCAGTACTTC. It encodes CASSQDVSTSGGVSRNIQYF. The chain is assembled from TRBV4-3 and TRBJ2-4, with 14 central nucleotides matching TRBD2. The CDR3, from cysteine to phenylalanine, totals 20 residues. The sequence is cut down to CDR3 DNA, 60 bases in frame from base 1. Via the germline V gene, CDR1 is LGHNA and CDR2 YSLEER. V is cut back by 0 bases and J by 6 bases, with 13 bases in the junction unmatched.